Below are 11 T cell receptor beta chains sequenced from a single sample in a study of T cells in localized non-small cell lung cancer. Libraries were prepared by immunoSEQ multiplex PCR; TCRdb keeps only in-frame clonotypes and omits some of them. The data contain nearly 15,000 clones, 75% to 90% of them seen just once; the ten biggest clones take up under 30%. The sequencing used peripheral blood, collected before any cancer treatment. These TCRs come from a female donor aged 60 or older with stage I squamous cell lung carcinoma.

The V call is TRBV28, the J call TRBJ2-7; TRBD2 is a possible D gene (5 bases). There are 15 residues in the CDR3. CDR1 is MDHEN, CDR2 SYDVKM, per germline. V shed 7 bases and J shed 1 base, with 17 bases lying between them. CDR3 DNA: TGTGCCAGCACAGTTAACGGGATTCGATCCTACGAGCAGTACTTC. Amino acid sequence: CASTVNGIRSYEQYF.

The CDR3 nucleotides are TGTGCCAGCAGTTTATTGGGGGCGGGTGAGCAGTACTTC. Protein sequence: CASSLLGAGEQYF. The V call is TRBV28, the J call TRBJ2-7; D perhaps matches TRBD1 (6 bases). Germline CDR1 and CDR2: MDHEN and SYDVKM. Trimming shortened V by 1 base and J by 7 bases, and 11 bases separated the two germline ends. The CDR3 totals 13 residues.

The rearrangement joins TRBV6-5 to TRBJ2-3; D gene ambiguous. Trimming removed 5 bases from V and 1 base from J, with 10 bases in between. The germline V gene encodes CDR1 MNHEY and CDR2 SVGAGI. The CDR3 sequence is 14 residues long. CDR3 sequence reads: CASSEGDGTDTQYF. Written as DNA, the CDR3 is TGTGCCAGCAGTGAAGGAGATGGCACAGATACGCAGTATTTT.

The CDR3 spells CAWSVTAYTGELFF. CDR3 DNA sequence: TGTGCCTGGAGTGTTACAGCCTACACCGGGGAGCTGTTTTTT. The rearrangement joins TRBV30 to TRBJ2-2; D is undetermined. Trimming pared 0 bases from V and 3 bases from J, leaving 8 bases between. This CDR3 region has 14 residues. Germline CDR1 reads GTSNPN; CDR2 reads SVGIG (reference sequence). The whole variable domain, remainder taken from reference TRBV30 and TRBJ2-2, is SQTIHQWPATLVQPVGSPLSLECTVEGTSNPNLYWYRQAAGRGLQLLFYSVGIGQISSEVPQNLSASRPQDRQFILSSKKLLLSDSGFYLCAWSVTAYTGELFFGEGSRLTVL.

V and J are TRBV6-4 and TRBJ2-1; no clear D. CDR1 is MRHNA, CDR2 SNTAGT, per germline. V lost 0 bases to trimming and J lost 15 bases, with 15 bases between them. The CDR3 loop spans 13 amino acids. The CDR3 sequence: CASSDSIGRALFF. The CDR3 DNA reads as TGTGCCAGCAGTGACTCGATCGGCCGTGCCCTGTTCTTC.

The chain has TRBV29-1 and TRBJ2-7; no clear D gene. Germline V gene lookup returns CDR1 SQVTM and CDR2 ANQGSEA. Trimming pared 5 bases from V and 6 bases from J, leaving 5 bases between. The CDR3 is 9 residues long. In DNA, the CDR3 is TGCAGCGTTCCTAGCGAGCAGTACTTC. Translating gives CSVPSEQYF.

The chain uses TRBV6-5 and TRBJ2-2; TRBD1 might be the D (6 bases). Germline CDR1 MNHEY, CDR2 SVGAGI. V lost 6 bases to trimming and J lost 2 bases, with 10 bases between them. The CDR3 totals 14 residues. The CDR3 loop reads CASSWTENTGELFF. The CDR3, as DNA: TGTGCCAGCAGCTGGACAGAAAACACCGGGGAGCTGTTTTTT.

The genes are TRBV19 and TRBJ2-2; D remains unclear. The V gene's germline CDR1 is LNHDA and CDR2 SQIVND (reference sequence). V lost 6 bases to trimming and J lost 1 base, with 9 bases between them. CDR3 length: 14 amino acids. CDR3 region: CASRRQMNTGELFF. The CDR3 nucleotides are TGTGCCAGTAGAAGGCAGATGAACACCGGGGAGCTGTTTTTT.

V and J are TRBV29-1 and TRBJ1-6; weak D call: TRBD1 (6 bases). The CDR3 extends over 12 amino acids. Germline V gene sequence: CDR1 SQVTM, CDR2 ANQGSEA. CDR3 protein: CGGGEPNSPLHF. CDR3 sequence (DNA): TGCGGAGGGGGGGAACCCAATTCACCCCTCCACTTT.

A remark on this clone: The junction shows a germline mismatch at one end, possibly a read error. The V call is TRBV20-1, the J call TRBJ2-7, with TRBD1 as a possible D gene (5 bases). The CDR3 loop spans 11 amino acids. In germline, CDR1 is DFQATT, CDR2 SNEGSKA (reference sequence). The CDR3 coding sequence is TGCAGTGCAAGAGACAGCTACGAGCAGTACTTC. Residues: CSARDSYEQYF.

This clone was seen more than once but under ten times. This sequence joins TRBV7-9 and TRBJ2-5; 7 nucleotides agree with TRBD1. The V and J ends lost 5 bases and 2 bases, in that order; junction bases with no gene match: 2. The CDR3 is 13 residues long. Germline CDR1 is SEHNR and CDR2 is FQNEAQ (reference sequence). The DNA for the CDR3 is TGTGCCAGCAGCCGGACAGGTCAAGAGACCCAGTACTTC. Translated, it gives CASSRTGQETQYF. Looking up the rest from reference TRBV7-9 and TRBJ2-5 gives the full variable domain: DTGVSQNPRHKITKRGQNVTFRCDPISEHNRLYWYRQTLGQGPEFLTYFQNEAQLEKSRLLSDRFSAERPKGSFSTLEIQRTEQGDSAMYLCASSRTGQETQYFGPGTRLLVL.